This is a list of T cell receptor beta chains from one sample in a study of neoadjuvant anti-PD-1 for oral cavity cancer. Produced via immunoSEQ multiplex PCR; TCRdb's table is partial and in-frame only. The sample lists more than 25,000 clones; about 77% were seen once. This specimen consisted of PBMCs, obtained after nivolumab (anti-PD-1) treatment. Receptors originate from a person aged 40-85 years with oral cavity squamous cell carcinoma. The conserved cysteine and the conserved F or W are not part of the CDR3 here. Clone size is given for some rows only: seen once, a few or many times, or a class if the clone is expanded.

v_gene	abundance	j_gene	CDR3aa
TRBV7-2	NA	TRBJ2-1	ASSLEGGGIGEQF
TRBV6-5	NA	TRBJ1-2	ASSPVYRVSDGYT
TRBV5-1	NA	TRBJ2-3	ASRESADTQY
TRBV7-9	NA	TRBJ2-5	ASSPSRGSETQY
TRBV9	NA	TRBJ2-6	ASSEGGGPGANVLT
TRBV11-2	few	TRBJ1-6	ASSFVLYNSPLH
TRBV19	NA	TRBJ2-3	ASSIDRTGTSTDTQY
TRBV19	NA	TRBJ2-5	ASKSRGEETQY
TRBV7-9	NA	TRBJ2-7	ASSPGQMDYEQY
TRBV2	NA	TRBJ1-1	ASRGQPGTEAF
TRBV10-3	NA	TRBJ1-5	AIRRDRESNQPQH
TRBV15	NA	TRBJ2-7	ATSRSDEYSYEQY
TRBV11-2	NA	TRBJ1-4	ASSFGTGMGEKLF